This TCR beta chain was recovered during a study of identical twins. Findings of the study overall: A partial confounding effect on zero-insertion analyses could come from invariant MAIT and iNKT cells.

No donor was unhealthy or non-Caucasian. Unique molecular identifiers were present on the cDNA, and a universal primer site came from template switching. TCRdb passed the 5' RACE reads through MiXCR, listing each CDR3 protein once. There are a few hundred thousand distinct CDR3 sequences in the sample; 15% to 20% occur only once, and less than 15% lies in the top ten. Worth noting for this clonotype: Its antigen is undetermined.

The germline V and J ends were trimmed by 5 bases and 3 bases, with 8 bases remaining between them. In germline, CDR1 is SGHRS, CDR2 YFSETQ. This CDR3 has 12 amino acids. The chain links TRBV5-1 to TRBJ2-5; D ambiguous. This sequence originates from a man aged 50 or older in good health. Sequenced: naive T cells sorted from blood. The CDR3 sequence is CASRPDKETQYF. The CDR3 DNA is TGCGCCAGCAGACCCGATAAAGAGACCCAGTACTTC.